The 3 T cell receptor beta chains given below trace back to one sample, sequenced in a study of T cell responses to AZD1222 COVID-19 vaccine. Sequencing used immunoSEQ multiplex PCR; TCRdb keeps in-frame clones, though not all of them. Of approximately 150,000 clones listed, approximately 94% are singletons. The sample here was peripheral blood, taken 28 days after the second AZD1222 dose. The origin of the receptors is an adult who received the AZD1222 COVID-19 vaccine.

This rearrangement joins TRBV18 to TRBJ1-3; TRBD1 aligns across 9 bases. Germline assignment: CDR1 KGHSH and CDR2 LQKENI. The CDR3 has 18 residues. V lost 1 base and J lost 2; bases outside the gene matches: 9. CDR3 coding DNA: TGTGCCAGCTCACCACTCCCACAGGGGGCTAGAACTGGAAACACCATATATTTT. Its translation is CASSPLPQGARTGNTIYF.

CDR3 sequence: CASGISGRNTGELFF. Here the CDR3 DNA reads TGCGCCAGCGGTATTAGCGGGAGAAACACCGGGGAGCTGTTTTTT. The gene calls are TRBV10-1 and TRBJ2-2; 9 bases fit TRBD2. The junction had 6 bases not matched to a gene; V was cut back by 8 bases and J by 2 bases. The CDR3 spans 15 residues. CDR1 and CDR2 from the germline V gene are WNHNN and SYGVQD (reference sequence).

J is TRBJ1-3 and V is TRBV30; D remains unclear. CDR3 size: 15 residues. Germline V gives CDR1 GTSNPN, CDR2 SVGIG (reference sequence). The V gene lost 0 bases and the J gene lost 0 bases, with 9 bases spanning the gap. The CDR3 bases are TGTGCCTGGAGTGTCGGCGGCACCTCTGGAAACACCATATATTTT. Protein: CAWSVGGTSGNTIYF.